This TCR beta chain is from a study of blood T cell repertoires in COVID-19. Study-wide context: Acute and convalescent COVID-19 samples came from the United States, Italy and Spain. Nucleic acid was either cDNA or gDNA, and it came from T cells, B-cell-depleted T cells, or PBMCs.

Germline CDR1 reads LGHDT; CDR2 reads YNNKEL (reference sequence). This CDR3 contains 12 residues. Trimming removed 3 bases at V and 4 bases at J, with 6 bases between. As processed by the authors: Reference gene primer amplification gave nucleated cell count estimates. Sequenced by immunoSEQ multiplex PCR; TCRdb stores in-frame clones only, minus some. V and J calls and clone size are those listed in that table; D and trimming were worked out from the DNA. The sample has more than 95,000 clones; about 81% are singletons. The specimen sequenced was peripheral blood. The sequence came from a woman aged 45-59 years with acute or convalescent COVID-19. This chain joins TRBV3-1 (or the pseudogene TRBV3-2) and TRBJ1-2; D gene uncertain. The DNA for the CDR3 is TGTGCCAGCAGCCATCGACTCTATGGCTACACCTTC. This codes for CASSHRLYGYTF.